These T cell receptor beta chains were read from a single sample in a study of breast tumors, draining lymph nodes, adjacent tissues. TCRdb re-called the multiplex PCR reads with MiXCR, one entry per CDR3 protein. The data show about 130,000 distinct CDR3 sequences, 20% to 25% seen once. The sample consisted of axillary lymph node tissue. Every receptor here comes from a female donor with breast cancer. Some clones in this sample may be carry-over from other donors' samples. Each CDR3 is given with its conserved first and last residue. Fields, in order: clone size, J gene, D gene, V gene, CDR3 DNA, CDR3 protein. D genes are given only for firm matches. The size of a clone is reported for some rows only, either as once, few or many, or as a class for expanded clones.

>many|TRBJ2-1|.|TRBV7-2
TGTGCCAGCAGCTTAAGGTCAGGGGCCTTTTACAATGAGCAGTTCTTC
CASSLRSGAFYNEQFF
>many|TRBJ2-5|.|TRBV9
TGTGCCAGCAGCGTAGCTAGCGGAGGGGGCCAAGAGACCCAGTACTTC
CASSVASGGGQETQYF
>many|TRBJ2-7|TRBD2|TRBV7-2
TGTGCCAGCAGCTACTCTAGCGGGGTCGAGCAGTACTTC
CASSYSSGVEQYF
>many|TRBJ1-2|.|TRBV10-3
TGTGCCATCAGTGCCGGGGGTCATGGCTACACCTTC
CAISAGGHGYTF
>.|TRBJ1-3|.|TRBV6-1
TGTGCCAGCAGTGAAAACTCTGGAAACACCATATATTTT
CASSENSGNTIYF
>.|TRBJ1-1|.|TRBV18
TGTGCCAGCTCACCAAATGGGACATGCCAATCCGCTTTCTTT
CASSPNGTCQSAFF
>.|TRBJ2-6|.|TRBV27
.
CASSSSGSGANVLTF
>many|TRBJ2-7|TRBD1|TRBV19
TGTGCCAGTAGTTACCCCCCGGGACAGTGTACCTACGAGCAGTACTTC
CASSYPPGQCTYEQYF
>many|TRBJ2-2|TRBD2|TRBV5-1
TGCGCCAGCAGCTTATCGGGGGGGAACACCGGGGAGCTGTTTTTT
CASSLSGGNTGELFF
>.|TRBJ2-5|.|TRBV15
TGTGCCACCAGCAGCGGAGTAGCGGCCAATCAAGAGACCCAGTACTTC
CATSSGVAANQETQYF
>many|TRBJ2-7|TRBD2|TRBV5-4
TGTGCCAGCAGCTTGGCCGGGAGGGGATACGAGCAGTACTTC
CASSLAGRGYEQYF
>many|TRBJ2-1|TRBD2|TRBV4-2
TGTGCCAGCAGCCCGACGACTAGCGGGAATCTCTACAATGAGCAGTTCTTC
CASSPTTSGNLYNEQFF
>many|TRBJ2-7|.|TRBV20-1
TGCAGTGCCTCCCTGCCCACCTCGAGCTACGAGCAGTACTTC
CSASLPTSSYEQYF
>.|TRBJ2-7|.|TRBV6-5
TGTGCCAGCAGTTACTCGATCACGGGGGTAGGAGAGCAGTACTTC
CASSYSITGVGEQYF
>once|TRBJ2-5|.|TRBV3-1
TGTGCCAGCAGCCAAGATATCCGGGCGTCCTCGATACCTCAAGAGACCCAGTCCTTC
CASSQDIRASSIPQETQSF